This TCR beta chain was obtained from a study of OX40 agonist ivuxolimab in advanced cancers. Study-level background: Patients were given ivuxolimab, an antibody that agonizes OX40 (CD134). Intravenous ivuxolimab at 0.01 to 10 mg/kg was given to patients every 2 weeks.

V was trimmed by 7 bases and J by 1 base, leaving 11 bases between them. This CDR3 comprises 14 residues. Germline V gene lookup returns CDR1 LNHDA and CDR2 SQIVND (reference sequence). Data came from immunoSEQ multiplex PCR; TCRdb stores just in-frame clones and leaves some out. The sample holds 130,000 or so clones, around 93% seen once. The sample was CD4+ or CD8+ T cells sorted from blood, taken in a trial of the OX40 agonist ivuxolimab. The receptor was isolated from an adult with an advanced solid tumor such as melanoma, head and neck, liver or kidney cancer. V and J are TRBV19 and TRBJ2-1; unclear D gene. The CDR3 loop reads CASKAVFSYNEQFF. As DNA, the CDR3 is TGTGCCAGTAAGGCGGTTTTTTCCTACAATGAGCAGTTCTTC.